A selection of T cell receptor beta chains follows, all from one sample in a study of blood T cells in healthy people across ages. TCRdb re-derived calls from the 5' RACE reads in MiXCR, one entry per CDR3 protein. The sample lists 600,000 or so distinct CDR3 sequences, about 28% seen once, with roughly 14% in the top ten. Specimen: blood. Receptors originate from a woman at least 80 years old in good health. Each CDR3 is given with its conserved first and last residue. D genes are given only for firm matches. Clone size is given for some rows only: seen once, a few or many times, or a class if the clone is expanded.

J,size,V,D,CDR3,DNA
TRBJ2-3,many,TRBV7-2,TRBD2,CASSLGVGLAGVLNVADTQYF,TGTGCCAGCAGCTTAGGAGTGGGACTAGCGGGGGTCCTGAATGTTGCAGATACGCAGTATTTT
TRBJ1-4,few,TRBV4-3,.,CASSQTTQGFNEKLFF,TGCGCCAGCAGCCAGACCACACAGGGTTTTAATGAAAAACTGTTTTTT
TRBJ2-5,.,TRBV20-1,TRBD1,CSAKAIATGGGETQYF,TGCAGTGCTAAGGCAATCGCAACAGGGGGAGGAGAGACCCAGTACTTC
TRBJ1-1,.,TRBV5-1,.,CASSLPSGARNTEAFF,TGCGCCAGCAGCCTCCCATCGGGGGCCCGGAACACTGAAGCTTTCTTT
TRBJ2-5,many,TRBV20-1,TRBD1,CSARDDRARTQYF,TGCAGTGCTAGAGATGACAGGGCGAGGACCCAGTACTTC
TRBJ1-5,.,TRBV6-2/TRBV6-3,.,CASSYSDTSSQPQHF,TGTGCCAGCAGTTATTCAGACACGAGTAGTCAGCCCCAGCATTTT
TRBJ2-5,many,TRBV14,.,CASSPPGRGAQETQYF,TGTGCCAGCAGCCCCCCCGGCAGGGGGGCTCAAGAGACCCAGTACTTC
TRBJ2-1,many,TRBV12-3/TRBV12-4,TRBD2,CASSSKLAGVREEQFF,TGTGCCAGCAGTTCCAAACTAGCGGGGGTTCGGGAGGAGCAGTTCTTC
TRBJ1-1,many,TRBV20-1,TRBD1,CSARKEGANTEAFF,TGCAGTGCTAGAAAGGAGGGGGCAAACACTGAAGCTTTCTTT
TRBJ2-7,.,TRBV28,TRBD2,CAIRSLAGDLPYEQYF,TGTGCCATCAGATCTCTAGCGGGAGACCTTCCCTACGAGCAGTACTTC
TRBJ2-5,many,TRBV7-6,TRBD2,CASTSGGIGETQYF,TGTGCCAGCACCTCGGGGGGGATAGGAGAGACCCAGTACTTC
TRBJ2-5,few,TRBV9,TRBD2,CASSVSSLAGGYNEQYF,TGTGCCAGCAGCGTTTCTTCACTAGCGGGGGGTTACAATGAGCAGTACTTC
TRBJ1-2,many,TRBV6-1,.,CASRGGHNYGYTF,TGTGCCAGCAGGGGGGGGCACAACTATGGCTACACCTTC
TRBJ2-4,once,TRBV2,TRBD1,CASRSTGGATKNIQYF,TGTGCCAGCAGGTCCACAGGGGGCGCGACCAAAAACATTCAGTACTTC
TRBJ1-2,.,TRBV25-1,TRBD1,CASSELGQGRLNGYTF,TGTGCCAGCAGTGAATTGGGACAGGGGAGGTTGAATGGCTACACCTTC
TRBJ2-1,.,TRBV4-2,.,CASSIGMSGTEQFF,TGTGCCAGTAGTATCGGGATGTCTGGGACTGAGCAGTTCTTC
TRBJ1-1,.,TRBV3-1,.,CASRRRGNTEAFF,TGTGCCAGCAGGCGGAGGGGGAACACTGAAGCTTTCTTT
TRBJ2-3,.,TRBV20-1,TRBD1,CSATRTGGPTDTQYF,TGCAGTGCTACCCGGACAGGGGGCCCCACAGATACGCAGTATTTT
TRBJ2-7,few,TRBV7-9,.,CAGSFGANYNSYEQYF,TGTGCCGGCAGCTTTGGGGCCAATTACAACTCCTACGAGCAGTACTTC
TRBJ2-7,.,TRBV7-3,.,CASSLTGTPGYEQYF,TGTGCCAGCAGCCTAACAGGAACCCCGGGGTACGAGCAGTACTTC
TRBJ1-1,.,TRBV4-3,.,CASSLGSRDTEAFF,TGCGCCAGCAGCTTAGGATCAAGGGATACTGAAGCTTTCTTT
TRBJ2-5,many,TRBV10-3,.,CAIRQLGETQYF,TGTGCCATCAGACAGTTAGGAGAGACCCAGTACTTC
TRBJ2-1,many,TRBV12-3/TRBV12-4,TRBD2,CASTVALAGVEQFF,TGTGCCAGCACCGTGGCACTAGCGGGGGTTGAGCAGTTCTTC
TRBJ2-1,.,TRBV7-2,.,CASSLTSGRPGYNEQFF,TGTGCCAGCAGCTTAACATCAGGAAGGCCGGGGTACAATGAGCAGTTCTTC
TRBJ2-2,.,TRBV7-2,.,CASSLISRTGELFF,TGTGCCAGCAGCTTAATATCTAGGACCGGGGAGCTGTTTTTT
TRBJ1-4,many,TRBV27,.,CASSQWGPNEKLFF,TGTGCCAGCAGTCAATGGGGGCCTAATGAAAAACTGTTTTTT
TRBJ2-5,few,TRBV5-1,TRBD2,CASSLVTSGGWNEQYF,TGCGCCAGCAGCTTGGTGACTAGCGGGGGATGGAATGAGCAGTACTTC
TRBJ1-3,.,TRBV7-2,TRBD1,CASSRDRGSSGNTIYF,TGTGCCAGCAGCCGGGACAGGGGGAGCTCTGGAAACACCATATATTTT
TRBJ2-1,many,TRBV20-1,.,CSAPSGGQQFF,TGCAGTGCCCCCAGTGGGGGCCAACAGTTCTTC
TRBJ1-1,many,TRBV6-6,.,CASSYSMGWGNTEAFF,TGTGCCAGCAGTTACTCGATGGGCTGGGGGAACACTGAAGCTTTCTTT
TRBJ2-3,.,TRBV11-2,.,CASSLGGVVRGDTQYF,TGTGCCAGCAGCTTAGGGGGAGTCGTACGTGGAGATACGCAGTATTTT
TRBJ2-1,many,TRBV6-1,TRBD1,CASSETTGGSSNEQFF,TGTGCCAGCAGTGAAACCACAGGGGGCTCCTCTAATGAGCAGTTCTTC
TRBJ2-4,few,TRBV27,TRBD2,CASSFQTSGGDRLAKNIQYF,TGTGCCAGCAGCTTCCAGACTAGCGGGGGGGATAGATTAGCCAAAAACATTCAGTACTTC
TRBJ2-1,.,TRBV20-1,.,CSAGSSARGNEQFF,TGCAGTGCTGGCTCCTCCGCCCGGGGCAATGAGCAGTTCTTC
TRBJ2-3,many,TRBV15,.,CATSAWGSNSTDTQYF,TGTGCCACCAGCGCCTGGGGTTCCAACTCCACAGATACGCAGTATTTT
TRBJ2-2,.,TRBV29-1,.,CSVRTVGGTGELFF,TGCAGCGTTCGTACTGTAGGCGGCACCGGGGAGCTGTTTTTT
TRBJ1-3,many,TRBV10-3,TRBD1,CAIRGTAGNTIYF,TGTGCCATCAGGGGGACAGCTGGAAACACCATATATTTT
TRBJ2-3,many,TRBV20-1,.,CSASFTDTQYF,TGCAGTGCTAGTTTTACAGATACGCAGTATTTT
TRBJ2-1,.,TRBV12-3/TRBV12-4,TRBD2,CASRGLLQSSYNEQFF,TGTGCCAGCAGGGGACTACTACAGAGCTCCTACAATGAGCAGTTCTTC
TRBJ2-5,many,TRBV4-2,.,CASSQGGSTNLETQYF,TGTGCCAGCAGCCAAGGAGGCAGTACCAACCTGGAGACCCAGTACTTC
TRBJ2-5,once,TRBV7-2,.,CAGSDPGTEETQYF,TGTGCCGGCAGCGACCCCGGGACGGAAGAGACCCAGTACTTC